This TCR beta chain emerged from a study of immune heterogeneity within non-small cell lung tumors. Bulk tumor genomic DNA served as template, at 600 ng per sample. Far-apart biopsies, several per primary tumor, were taken during surgery. Newly diagnosed with untreated non-small cell lung cancer, the patients underwent curative surgery. There are a few counts of this clonotype. TCR beta CDR3 was amplified by multiplex PCR using 32 V and 13 J primers. TCRdb recomputed calls from the multiplex PCR reads with MiXCR, one row per CDR3 protein. The sample gives roughly 15,000 distinct CDR3 sequences, roughly 29% of which show up once; roughly 15% is in the top ten. The sequenced sample was lung tumor tissue. The clonotype comes from a woman in her 50s with non-small cell lung cancer.

Here the CDR3 reads CASSYTYASRETQYF. CDR3 DNA: TGTGCCAGCAGCTACACCTATGCCAGTCGGGAGACCCAGTACTTC. V and J are TRBV7-2 and TRBJ2-5, with D unresolved. The CDR3 is 15 amino acids. V dropped 4 bases and J dropped 5 bases, with 17 bases sitting between them. Germline CDR1 is SGHTA and CDR2 is FQGNSA.